This T cell receptor beta chain was identified in a study of T cell repertoires in cytomegalovirus infection. Study context: Public TCR beta signatures marked donors with CMV infection and the matching HLA. General study points: The ex vivo response was dominated by HLA-C-restricted CMV-specific TCR beta clonotypes. People with CMV and the relevant HLA were identified by cumulative public TCR beta family frequency.

To note about this clonotype: Its antigen remains unknown.

V was shortened by 6 bases and J by 0 bases, with 12 bases between the two germline ends. CDR1 is LNHDA and CDR2 is SQIVND in the germline V gene (reference sequence). The CDR3 has 15 amino acids. TCRdb ran MiXCR on the reads and lists one entry per CDR3 protein. The sample carries tens of thousands of distinct CDR3 sequences, around 33% recorded once. The rearrangement links TRBV19 to TRBJ2-1; D not resolved. This TCR derives from a human donor in good health (CMV status not recorded). Some clones in this sample may be carry-over from other donors' samples. Sequenced sample: PBMCs, sequenced either directly or after in vitro stimulation (not recorded which). CDR3 nucleotides: TGTGCCAGTAGCCCAAGAGTAAGCTCCTACAATGAGCAGTTCTTC. Translated: CASSPRVSSYNEQFF.